The 4 T cell receptor beta chains below all came from one sample that was sequenced in a study of blood T cells in healthy people across ages. It was with a sample-barcoded 5' primer and a J-beta primer mix that a second PCR of roughly 7 to 12 cycles was run. TCRdb used MiXCR to reprocess the 5' RACE reads, holding one entry per CDR3 protein. Found here are around 650,000 distinct CDR3 sequences, over 40% of them singletons; the top ten hold about 30%. The sequencing input was blood. The source of these receptors is a man older than 75 in good health.

This clonotype was counted between two and nine times. The rearrangement uses TRBV12-3 or TRBV12-4 and TRBJ2-6, with unresolved D. The CDR3 is made up of 15 amino acids. The V and J ends lost 6 bases and 0 bases respectively, with 9 bases between them. The CDR3 region has the DNA TGTGCCAGCAGGATCCTGGACTCTGGGGCCAACGTCCTGACTTTC. This gives the protein CASRILDSGANVLTF.

This clonotype was picked up one time. The J gene is TRBJ2-7, the V gene TRBV5-1, with 8 bases matching TRBD1. Trimming cost V 2 bases and J 3 bases; bases outside gene matches: 10. Germline CDR1 is SGHRS and CDR2 is YFSETQ. The CDR3 length is 16 residues. The CDR3 nucleotides read TGCGCCAGCAGCTTCCAGGGGGCAAATGGGGTCTACGAGCAGTACTTC. Its protein product is CASSFQGANGVYEQYF.

V is TRBV6-2 or TRBV6-3 and J is TRBJ2-1; 9 bases align to TRBD1. CDR3 length equals 16 residues. Germline loops: CDR1 MNHEY, CDR2 SVGEGT. Unmatched junction bases numbered 9, after V lost 2 bases and J lost 7 bases. This CDR3 is CASSYATGGIRNEQFF. CDR3 DNA: TGTGCCAGCAGTTACGCGACAGGGGGTATACGAAATGAGCAGTTCTTC.

Worth noting for this clonotype: One end of the junction is discordant with germline, which a read error may explain. The gene calls are TRBV6-2 or TRBV6-3 and TRBJ1-2; D is perhaps TRBD1 (6 bases). The CDR3 sequence is 14 residues long. From germline, CDR1 is MNHEY and CDR2 SVGEGT. Here the CDR3 DNA reads TGTGCCAGCTCAGGACTCCACAGGGCCTATGGCTACATCTTC. Amino acids: CASSGLHRAYGYIF.